This T cell receptor beta chain derives from a study of CD8+ T cells in alopecia areata. Study details: Those patients who were treated received oral tofacitinib, which was given at 5 to 10 mg twice daily for moderate-to-severe alopecia areata. Study-level points and caveats: It was lesional scalp, especially alopecia totalis/universalis, that showed higher clonality than normal scalp.

As part of sample collection, lesional scalp punch biopsies and peripheral blood were taken from alopecia areata patients. T lymphocytes (CD4+ and CD8+) were sorted from PBMCs. Notes on this clone: Its antigen is still unknown.

Germline trimming cut 4 bases from V and 3 bases from J; bases unmatched to any gene: 19. Germline assignment: CDR1 SEHNR and CDR2 FQNEAQ (reference sequence). The CDR3 is made up of 19 amino acids. Sequencing used cDNA as its template, made by extracting RNA and reverse transcribing it. Repertoires were generated with immunoSEQ multiplex PCR, while TCRdb's copy carries only in-frame clones and drops some. The data show roughly 130,000 clones, around three fifths seen once. The rearrangement uses TRBV7-9 and TRBJ2-7, with 9 bases fitting TRBD1. The receptor was derived from a human donor with alopecia areata. The material sequenced was CD4+ T cells sorted from blood, taken at week 0. For the CDR3, the DNA is TGTGCCAGCAGCTCAAGTTCCGGGACAGGGCATAGAAGCTTCTACGAGCAGTACTTC. Encoded protein: CASSSSSGTGHRSFYEQYF.